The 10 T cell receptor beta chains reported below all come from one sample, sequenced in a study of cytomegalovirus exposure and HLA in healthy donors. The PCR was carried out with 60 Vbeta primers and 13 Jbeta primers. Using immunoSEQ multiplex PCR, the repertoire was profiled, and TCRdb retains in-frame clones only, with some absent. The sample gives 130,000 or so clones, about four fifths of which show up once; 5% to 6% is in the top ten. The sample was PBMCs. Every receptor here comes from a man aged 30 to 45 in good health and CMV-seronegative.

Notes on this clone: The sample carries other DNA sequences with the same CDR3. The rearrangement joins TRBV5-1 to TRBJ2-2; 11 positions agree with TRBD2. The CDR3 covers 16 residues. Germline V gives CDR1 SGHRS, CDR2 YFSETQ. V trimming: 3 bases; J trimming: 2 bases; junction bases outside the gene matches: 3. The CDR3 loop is CASSSGLAVNTGELFF. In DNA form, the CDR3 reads TGCGCCAGCAGCTCGGGACTAGCGGTTAACACCGGGGAGCTGTTTTTT. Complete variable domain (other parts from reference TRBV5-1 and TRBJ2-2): KAGVTQTPRYLIKTRGQQVTLSCSPISGHRSVSWYQQTPGQGLQFLFEYFSETQRNKGNFPGRFSGRQFSNSRSEMNVSTLELGDSALYLCASSSGLAVNTGELFFGEGSRLTVL.

In DNA, the CDR3 is TGCGCCAGCAGCCAAGAGCAACTAGCGGGGGTTGGGGACCATACGCAGTATTTT. Residues: CASSQEQLAGVGDHTQYF. The V call is TRBV4-1, the J call TRBJ2-3, with 11 nucleotides matching TRBD2. J gave up 7 bases and V 0 bases, and 12 bases lay outside the gene matches. The CDR3 totals 18 residues. Germline V lookup: CDR1 MGHRA, CDR2 YSYEKL.

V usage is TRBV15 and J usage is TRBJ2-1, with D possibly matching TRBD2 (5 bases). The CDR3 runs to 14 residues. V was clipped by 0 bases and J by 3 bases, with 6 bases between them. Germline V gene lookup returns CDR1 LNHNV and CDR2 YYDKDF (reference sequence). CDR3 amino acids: CATSRDGIYNEQFF. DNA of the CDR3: TGTGCCACCAGCAGAGACGGGATCTACAATGAGCAGTTCTTC. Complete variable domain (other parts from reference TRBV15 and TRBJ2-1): DAMVIQNPRYQVTQFGKPVTLSCSQTLNHNVMYWYQQKSSQAPKLLFHYYDKDFNNEADTPDNFQSRRPNTSFCFLDIRSPGLGDTAMYLCATSRDGIYNEQFFGPGTRLTVL.

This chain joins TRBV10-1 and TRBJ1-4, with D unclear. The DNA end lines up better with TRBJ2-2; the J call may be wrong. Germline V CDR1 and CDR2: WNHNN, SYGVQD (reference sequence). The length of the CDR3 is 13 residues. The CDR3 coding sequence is TGCGCCAGCAGTGAGTCGAAGTCCCGGGAGCTGTTTTTT. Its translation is CASSESKSRELFF.

CDR3 DNA sequence: TGTGCCAGCAGCCGGGCCCTGGCGGGAGAGCAGTACTTC. Its protein is CASSRALAGEQYF. The chain joins TRBV6-1 to TRBJ2-7; a possible D gene is TRBD2 (6 bases). Germline V CDR1 and CDR2: MNHNS, SASEGT. This CDR3 has 13 residues. Deletions cut 6 bases from V and 7 bases from J, with 16 bases between.

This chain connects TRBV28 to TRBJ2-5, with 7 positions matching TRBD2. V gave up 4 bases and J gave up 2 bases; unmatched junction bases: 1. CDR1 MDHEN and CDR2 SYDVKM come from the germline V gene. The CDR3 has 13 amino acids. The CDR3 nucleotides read TGTGCCAGCAGTTACGGGGGGCAAGAGACCCAGTACTTC. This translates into CASSYGGQETQYF.

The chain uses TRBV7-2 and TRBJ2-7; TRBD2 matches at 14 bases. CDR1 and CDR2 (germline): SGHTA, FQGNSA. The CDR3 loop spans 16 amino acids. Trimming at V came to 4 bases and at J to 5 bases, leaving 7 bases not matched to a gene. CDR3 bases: TGTGCCAGCAGCTCCTCAACGGGACTAGCGGGAGACGAGCAGTACTTC. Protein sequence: CASSSSTGLAGDEQYF.

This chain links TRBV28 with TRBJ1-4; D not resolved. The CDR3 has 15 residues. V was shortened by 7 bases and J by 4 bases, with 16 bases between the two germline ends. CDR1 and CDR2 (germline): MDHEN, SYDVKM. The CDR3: CASKSSRISNEKLFF. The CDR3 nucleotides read TGTGCCAGCAAATCGTCGAGAATAAGTAATGAAAAACTGTTTTTT.

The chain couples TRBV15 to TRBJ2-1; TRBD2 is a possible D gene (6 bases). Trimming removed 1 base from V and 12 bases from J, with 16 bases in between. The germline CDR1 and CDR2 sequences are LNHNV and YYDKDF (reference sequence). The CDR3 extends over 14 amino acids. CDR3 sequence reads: CATSRVVLASVQFF. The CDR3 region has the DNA TGTGCCACCAGCAGAGTAGTACTAGCTTCGGTGCAGTTCTTC.

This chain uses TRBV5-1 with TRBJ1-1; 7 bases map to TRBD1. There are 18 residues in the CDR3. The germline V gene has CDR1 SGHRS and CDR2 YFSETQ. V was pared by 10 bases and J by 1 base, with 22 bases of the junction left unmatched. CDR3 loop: CACLQTGMARVGNTEAFF. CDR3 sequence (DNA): TGCGCCTGCTTACAGACAGGGATGGCCAGGGTGGGGAACACTGAAGCTTTCTTT. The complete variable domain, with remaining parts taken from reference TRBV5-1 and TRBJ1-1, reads KAGVTQTPRYLIKTRGQQVTLSCSPISGHRSVSWYQQTPGQGLQFLFEYFSETQRNKGNFPGRFSGRQFSNSRSEMNVSTLELGDSALYLCACLQTGMARVGNTEAFFGQGTRLTVV.